This TCR beta chain was recorded in a study of CD8 T cells in ankylosing spondylitis. Overall study results and limits: A number of the motif variants had already been described in reactive arthritis synovial fluid and blood. Within matched ankylosing spondylitis synovial fluid, disease-linked clones were reportedly significantly enriched. Relatively rare in peripheral blood, disease-linked clones were also CD8+.

There are many counts of this clonotype. Its matching antigen is unknown. Generation of TCR beta libraries employed quantitative 5'-RACE incorporating molecular barcodes. Using its own MiXCR run on the 5' RACE reads, TCRdb lists one record per CDR3 protein. This sample carries about 92,000 distinct CDR3 sequences, about 9% of them seen once, and the ten largest clones take under 6%. The V and J ends lost 3 bases and 10 bases, in that order; junction bases with no gene match: 9. CDR1 MDHEN and CDR2 SYDVKM come from the germline V gene. This CDR3 spans 14 amino acids. V and J are TRBV28 and TRBJ2-3; TRBD1 agrees at 8 bases. Sequencing was performed on blood, either unsorted or a sorted T cell fraction (not recorded which). This receptor was taken from a male donor with ankylosing spondylitis or in good health (not recorded which). CDR3 DNA sequence: TGTGCCAGCAGTTTGTCGGACAGGGTAATTGCGCAGTATTTT. Protein product: CASSLSDRVIAQYF.